What follows is one T cell receptor (beta chain) and its context. Its antigen remains unidentified. The sample holds no much larger clone one base away, and base qualities are not on file. The cohort consisted of 670 or so healthy bone marrow donors. All cohort members were sampled while nominally healthy, although unrecorded immune exposures were likely present. The donor tested CMV seronegative and was one of the 352 seronegative cohort members. Each donor provided a peripheral blood sample, and peripheral blood mononuclear cells were used for TCR beta sequencing. Genomic DNA was extracted from the blood cell samples with the Qiagen DNeasy Blood Extraction Kit. The cysteine opens and the phenylalanine closes a CDR3 of 14 amino acids. Left in the record is the CDR3 DNA by itself, 42 bases read in frame from the first base. According to the germline V gene, CDR1 reads MNHEY and CDR2 reads SVGAGI. Trimming leaves V shorter by 6 bases and J shorter by 1 base, with the junction holding 4 bases beyond the gene matches.

These data originate in a study of cytomegalovirus exposure and HLA in healthy donors (dated by TCRdb to about 2017). For context, the study as a whole: According to an earlier analysis of a few hundred of the donors, roughly 180 million T cells yielded some 110 million unique TCR beta sequences and about 300 Gb of sequence data. About five DR-DQ haplotypes were handled as single units for association and clustering, since linkage in the cohort was strong. Typing coverage differed by locus: A, B, C, DRB1 and DQB1 were typed in about 629-630 donors, DQA1 in 522, DPA1 in some 570, and DPB1 in about 450. Donor age, sex, ethnicity and CMV serostatus were compiled alongside the repertoire data. Besides the first cohort of under 700 subjects, a separate validation cohort made up of 120 different subjects was used. The study profiled the T cell repertoires of fewer than 850 subjects by immunosequencing and related them to cytomegalovirus serostatus. Across some 400 genotyped donors of the cohort, an average of approximately 220,000 unique TCR beta nucleotide sequences per donor were sequenced, and around 19% of those sequences were non-productive. Of the roughly 410 genotyped donors, 65% to 90% were placed in the genetic ancestry cluster associated with self-reported Caucasian donors. An early release that covered fewer than 800 HLA-typed donors contained 300 to 350 gigabases of sequencing data and roughly 84 million unique TCR sequences. Genome-wide SNP genotypes for about 55% of the 666 donors were used in a later genetic analysis, which treated that subset as a discovery cohort. Class I and class II HLA loci were covered by the typing at four-digit resolution. A later analysis re-examined previously published TCR beta repertoires from about 670 donors and added high-resolution HLA genotyping to investigate patterns of TCR occurrence. Rather than drawing on any new phenotypic data, the later analysis identified candidate immune exposures from TCR beta sequences and the way those sequences occurred across donors. Every discovery cohort repertoire had been produced on one sequencing platform. High-throughput TCR immunosequencing, statistical association of individual TCRs with disease status, and machine learning were combined to predict cytomegalovirus infection status. The study aimed to test whether signatures of past pathogen exposure could be identified by cataloging public T cell receptors. An earlier analysis of about 600 of the donors used high-throughput TCR beta sequencing to judge whether each TCR beta V gene segment behaved as functional or pseudogenic. Points the paper makes about the study in general: Sequencing depth was assumed to be roughly uniform across donors in the presence/absence analyses, though that assumption may not hold. A later analysis found that most CMV-associated TCR beta chains appeared HLA-restricted, with HLA associations seemingly driven largely by CMV exposure. Because the 87-base-pair reads could not distinguish some IMGT-functional V segments, including TRBV6-2 and TRBV6-3, those segments were excluded. Because counts were too low, seventeen rarely observed V segments, including chromosome 9 orphons, were excluded from the earlier analysis of some 590 of the donors. Linkage disequilibrium might explain the correlated functional status among segregating V segments, but an unknown experimental factor could not be ruled out. In a later analysis, HLA-associated TCR beta chains were found to be more clonally expanded and to have lower generation probabilities than equally common non-associated chains. The sequencing pipeline was judged likely to have produced a cluster of highly shared sequence variants as a technical artifact. According to a later analysis, TCR association rates differed among HLA loci, with DRB1 alleles showing the most associated TCRs and HLA-C alleles showing the fewest. The authors suggested that the approach could potentially be generalized to other disease states and immunological phenotypes. In vitro tests confirmed that a few of the cytomegalovirus-associated TCR beta chains recognize cytomegalovirus antigens. In the study, around 160 TCR beta chains were listed as associated with cytomegalovirus. According to a later genetic analysis, donors in an Asian-associated ancestry cluster had fewer N-insertions in productive TCRs than the roughly 660-donor mean. Immune exposure information for the cohort was limited to CMV serostatus. Specific HLA alleles were associated with 15,000 to 20,000 TCR beta sequences at a false discovery rate of 0.05 in a later analysis. In both the original and validation cohorts, the classifier was reported to diagnose cytomegalovirus status with high specificity and sensitivity. A further reported finding was that TCR beta sequences accurately predicted the HLA-A and HLA-B alleles for most subjects in the first cohort. Because HLA typing was unavailable for some donors at each locus, only the typed subset was used in association tests. In an earlier analysis of fewer than 700 of the donors, most TCR beta V segments appeared in productive rearrangements about 90% or about 30% of the time, broadly matching IMGT annotations. According to a later analysis, parvovirus B19, influenza, CMV and Epstein-Barr virus appeared linked to several top co-occurrence clusters. In a later genetic analysis, a missense DCLRE1C variant was associated with V-gene and J-gene trimming of TCR beta chains, and the association was replicated in an independent cohort. Strong co-occurrence of HLA alleles, especially DR and DQ, made assigning TCR associations to individual alleles difficult. The cohort was sequenced for TCR beta chains only, and without alpha or paired-chain data the features that could be detected were limited. Most TCR sequences were seen in very few donors, while some public TCRs were found in many individuals.

The library was obtained by the immunoSEQ multiplex PCR assay. The multiplex PCR relied on a mix of 60 forward primers for TCR Vbeta segments and 13 reverse primers for TCR Jbeta segments. The CDR3 region of rearranged TCR beta genes was amplified from genomic DNA by a multiplex PCR assay. Amplified TCR beta libraries were sequenced as 87-base-pair reads on the Illumina HiSeq System. The paper's processing steps were these. A later analysis tallied some 79 million unique TCR beta chains across the 666 repertoires, and some 10 million of those chains were shared by two or more donors. Raw reads were error-corrected and collapsed into unique sequences with a nearest-neighbor algorithm that merged closely related sequences to remove PCR and sequencing errors. Alignment of CDR3 sequences to IMGT reference sequences was used to assign V, D and J gene segments. For a sequence to be retained, a match of at least six nucleotides to both a V gene segment and a J gene segment was required. A rearrangement counted as productive if the CDR3 had no stop codons and remained in frame with V and J, and every other rearrangement counted as non-productive. Following IMGT convention, CDR3 was defined as the stretch from the second conserved V-encoded cysteine to the conserved J-encoded phenylalanine. Sequences without an unambiguous match to a single V gene segment were excluded from the earlier analysis of about 630 of the donors. An earlier analysis of 587 of the donors called V segments functional above 56.7% productive rearrangements and segregating when the between-donor standard deviation exceeded 5%. A statistical classification framework was built to diagnose cytomegalovirus status from the catalog of TCR beta chain sequences. In a later analysis, TCR nucleotide sequences were compared against IMGT/GENE-DB human TR gene sequences so that V and J genes could be assigned. The TCRdist pipeline was used in a later analysis to assign CDR3 sequences and most-parsimonious VDJ recombination scenarios. In a later analysis, each TCR beta chain was defined by its CDR3 amino acid sequence together with its V-gene family, and reads lacking a unique V-gene family were excluded. A later analysis removed over 500 highly shared, low-generation-probability nucleotide sequences to deal with suspected cross-contamination and a sequencing artifact. A later analysis calculated a clonal expansion index for each public chain from normalized within-repertoire ranks of inferred template counts. In a later analysis, generation probabilities were computed using a VDJ recombination model fitted to out-of-frame rearrangements, and the results were checked against IGoR. Hypergeometric tests were used in a later analysis to score TCR-TCR, TCR-HLA and TCR-CMV co-occurrence, with a repertoire-size bias correction applied to the TCR pairs. False discovery rates were estimated in a later analysis by permuting HLA or CMV assignments 20 times. In a later analysis, co-occurring TCRs were grouped with DBSCAN, and TCRdist sequence similarity was added when clustering was performed within HLA-allele-positive subsets. Repertoires with fewer than 30,000 or more than 120,000 public chains, plus five repertoires with anomalous nucleotide sharing, were excluded from co-occurrence clustering. What TCRdb holds here is the immuneACCESS table cut down to in-frame rearrangements. Part of the clones is not present; checked against another copy, under half of the missing clones reflect an unresolved V gene, and the others are unexplained. V and J calls and clone size come straight from that table; D and trimming were deduced from the DNA. A total of around 150,000 clones appear in this sample, about 64% of them only once. Approximately 1.5% of the sample is held by the ten biggest clonotypes.

The sequencing sample was made of PBMCs. This receptor was identified in a man between 50 and 59 years old in good health and CMV-seronegative. The rearrangement combines TRBV6-5 with TRBJ2-3; 7 nucleotides in the junction match TRBD2. The CDR3 sequence is CASRDRGGTDTQYF. The nucleotide sequence reads as follows: TGTGCCAGCAGGGATCGGGGGGGCACAGATACGCAGTATTTT.